Below, 6 T cell receptor beta chains from the same sample are listed, as sequenced in a study of long-term antiretroviral therapy in people with HIV. immunoSEQ v3.0 was run at survey level. Profiled with immunoSEQ multiplex PCR; TCRdb holds only in-frame clones, not every one. The table has some 16,000 clones, around 84% seen once. The specimen comprised unsorted PBMCs, sampled 0.5 years after starting antiretroviral therapy. Receptors were obtained from a woman between 40 and 50 years old with HIV.

The chain combines TRBV10-3 with TRBJ2-7, with a possible D match to TRBD1 (6 bases). V was clipped by 2 bases and J by 1 base, with 9 bases between them. Germline V gene sequence: CDR1 ENHRY, CDR2 SYGVKD. The CDR3 sequence is 14 residues long. The CDR3 DNA follows: TGTGCCATCAGTGAGGGGACACCATCCTACGAGCAGTACTTC. Translation gives CAISEGTPSYEQYF.

The CDR3 spells CASSSMVVGEQYF. In nucleotides, the CDR3 is TGTGCCAGCAGTTCAATGGTAGTGGGCGAGCAGTACTTC. V and J are TRBV6-1 and TRBJ2-7; D is uncertain. V lost 5 bases and J 6 bases, leaving 14 bases between the germline ends. The CDR3 is made up of 13 amino acids. Looked up from germline, CDR1 is MNHNS and CDR2 is SASEGT.

CDR3 sequence (DNA): TGTGCCAGCAGCAAAACGGGCCAGGCCGCCACCTACGAGCAGTACTTC. This sequence encodes CASSKTGQAATYEQYF. V gene TRBV21-1 combines with J gene TRBJ2-7. TRBV21-1 is deemed a pseudogene. The CDR3 contains 16 residues.

The rearrangement links TRBV28 to TRBJ1-4; 7 bases map to TRBD1. The trim removed 1 base at V and 6 bases at J, leaving 5 bases unmatched. This CDR3 has 15 residues. Germline CDR1 MDHEN, CDR2 SYDVKM. CDR3 region: CASSLSDRDHEKLFF. The DNA for the CDR3 is TGTGCCAGCAGTTTATCAGACAGGGATCATGAAAAACTGTTTTTT.

The rearrangement links TRBV29-1 to TRBJ1-2; 10 nucleotides agree with TRBD1. The CDR3 loop spans 13 amino acids. Germline V gene lookup returns CDR1 SQVTM and CDR2 ANQGSEA. The junction had 2 bases not matched to a gene; V was cut back by 2 bases and J by 5 bases. The CDR3 DNA follows: TGCAGCGTTGAAAGGGACAGGGGATATGGCTACACCTTC. Translating gives CSVERDRGYGYTF.

The gene calls are TRBV11-3 and TRBJ2-1; the D gene could be TRBD1 or TRBD2 (6 bases each). The CDR3 spans 17 residues. Per germline, CDR1 SGHNT and CDR2 YENEEA. V lost 0 bases to trimming and J lost 0 bases, with 12 bases between them. CDR3 in DNA: TGTGCCAGCAGCTTAGATTCGGGGGCAAGCTCCTACAATGAGCAGTTCTTC. Encoded protein: CASSLDSGASSYNEQFF. Together with reference TRBV11-3 and TRBJ2-1, the CDR3 gives the full variable domain: EAGVVQSPRYKIIEKKQPVAFWCNPISGHNTLYWYLQNLGQGPELLIRYENEEAVDDSQLPKDRFSAERLKGVDSTLKIQPAELGDSAVYLCASSLDSGASSYNEQFFGPGTRLTVL.